The entry below describes one T cell receptor (beta chain). It may be a read error: a sequence one base away is much more abundant. V was shortened by 10 bases and J by 5 bases, with 15 bases between the two germline ends. This CDR3 has 14 amino acids. CDR1 MNHNS and CDR2 SASEGT come from the germline V gene. The data belong to a study of T cell repertoires in aging, cancer and after chemotherapy. Rearranged V-D-J TRB sequences were amplified with a mixed TRB-A/B primer pool. TCRdb re-called the multiplex PCR reads through MiXCR, storing one row per CDR3 protein. The sample consists of just under 1,500 distinct CDR3 sequences, approximately 39% of them appearing once. TCR beta rearrangements were amplified from peripheral blood genomic DNA.

Sequenced material: blood. The receptor's source is a human donor with a solid tumor. The chain combines TRBV6-1 with TRBJ1-6; no clear D. CDR3 loop: CAMQGEGDNSPLHF. CDR3 nucleotide sequence: TGTGCCATGCAAGGAGAGGGTGATAATTCACCCCTCCACTTT.